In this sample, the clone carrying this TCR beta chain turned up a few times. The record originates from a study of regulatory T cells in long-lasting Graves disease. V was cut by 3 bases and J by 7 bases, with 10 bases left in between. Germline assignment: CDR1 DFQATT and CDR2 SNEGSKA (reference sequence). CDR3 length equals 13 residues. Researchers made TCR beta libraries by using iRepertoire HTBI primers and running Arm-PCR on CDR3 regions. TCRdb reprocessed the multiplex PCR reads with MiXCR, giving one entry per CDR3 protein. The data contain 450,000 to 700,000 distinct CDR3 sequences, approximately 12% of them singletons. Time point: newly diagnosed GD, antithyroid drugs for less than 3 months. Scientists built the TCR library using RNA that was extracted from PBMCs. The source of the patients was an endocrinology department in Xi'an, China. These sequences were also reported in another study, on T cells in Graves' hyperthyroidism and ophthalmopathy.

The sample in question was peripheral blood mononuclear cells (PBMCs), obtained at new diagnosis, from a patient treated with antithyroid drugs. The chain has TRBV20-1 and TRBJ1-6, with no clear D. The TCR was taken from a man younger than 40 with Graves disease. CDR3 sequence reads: CSARADENSPLHF. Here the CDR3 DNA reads TGCAGTGCTAGGGCAGATGAAAATTCACCCCTCCACTTT.